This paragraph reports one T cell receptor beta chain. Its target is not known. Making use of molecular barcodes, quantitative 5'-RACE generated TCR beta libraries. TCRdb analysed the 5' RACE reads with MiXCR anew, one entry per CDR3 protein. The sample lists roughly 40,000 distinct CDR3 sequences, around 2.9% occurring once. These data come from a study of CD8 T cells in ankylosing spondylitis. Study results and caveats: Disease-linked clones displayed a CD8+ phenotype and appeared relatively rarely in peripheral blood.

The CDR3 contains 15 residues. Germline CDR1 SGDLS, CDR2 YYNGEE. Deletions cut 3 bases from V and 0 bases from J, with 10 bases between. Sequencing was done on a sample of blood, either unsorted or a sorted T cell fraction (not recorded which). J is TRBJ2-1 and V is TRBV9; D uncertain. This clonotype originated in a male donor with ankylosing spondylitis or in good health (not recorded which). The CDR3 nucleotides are TGTGCCAGCAGCGACGGCGGAAGCTCCTACAATGAGCAGTTCTTC. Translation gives CASSDGGSSYNEQFF.